A selection of T cell receptor beta chains follows, all from one sample in a study of control samples from healthy donors and cancer patients. Sequencing was performed with immunoSEQ multiplex PCR; in TCRdb, only in-frame clones are kept and a portion is missing. The sample contains about 51,000 clones, 80% of which appear only once. Sequencing was carried out using blood. The receptors derive from a man in his 70s in good health. Each CDR3 is given with its conserved first and last residue. D genes are given only for firm matches. Only some rows state a clone size, as once, few, many or a class for expanded clones.

d_gene,v_gene,j_gene,abundance,CDR3nt,CDR3aa
-,TRBV19,TRBJ2-7,-,TGTGCCAGTAGTAACGCCCACTCCTACGAGCAGTACTTC,CASSNAHSYEQYF
-,TRBV7-2,TRBJ2-5,-,TGTGCCAGCAGCTTAGTCGCAGCTCAAGAGACCCAGTACTTC,CASSLVAAQETQYF
-,TRBV7-2,TRBJ2-1,-,TGTGCCAGCAGCCGAGGACGGGTTGAGCAGTTCTTC,CASSRGRVEQFF
-,TRBV5-1,TRBJ2-2,-,TGCGCCAGCAGCTTGGGGCCGGCCAATCCGAACACCGGGGAGCTGTTTTTT,CASSLGPANPNTGELFF
TRBD1,TRBV2,TRBJ1-6,-,TGTGCCAGCACCGGGACAGGGGGAAATTCACCCCTCCACTTT,CASTGTGGNSPLHF
TRBD1,TRBV6-6,TRBJ2-6,-,TGTGCCAGCAGTCACGGACAGGAATATGGGGCCAACGTCCTGACTTTC,CASSHGQEYGANVLTF
-,TRBV7-8,TRBJ1-6,-,TGTGCCAGCAGCTTAGAATTTGGATCACCCCTCCACTTT,CASSLEFGSPLHF
-,TRBV3-1/TRBV3-2,TRBJ1-2,-,TGTGCCAGCAGCCCTCAGGGGCCCCGCTATGGCTACACCTTC,CASSPQGPRYGYTF
-,TRBV7-2,TRBJ1-2,-,TGTGCCAGCAGCTTACGAGGGAATGGCTACACCTTC,CASSLRGNGYTF
-,TRBV7-2,TRBJ1-1,once,TGTGCCAGCAGCTTAGTGGTAGGTGCCTACCGGGGCACTGAAGCTTTCTTT,CASSLVVGAYRGTEAFF
-,TRBV10-3,TRBJ1-2,-,TGTGCCATCAGTTATCAGGGATCCGACTATGGCTACACCTTC,CAISYQGSDYGYTF
TRBD2,TRBV7-9,TRBJ2-7,few,TGTGCCAGCAGCTTACCCAGCGGGAGAGTGCAGTACTTC,CASSLPSGRVQYF
TRBD1,TRBV13,TRBJ2-5,-,TGTGCCAGCAGCCCCCGACAGGGGCGGGAGACCCAGTACTTC,CASSPRQGRETQYF
-,TRBV7-3,TRBJ2-1,-,TGTGCCAGCAGCTTAGGCACTTACAATGAGCAGTTCTTC,CASSLGTYNEQFF
-,TRBV15,TRBJ1-4,-,TGTGCCACCAGCAGAGCCGAAAGTGAAAAACTGTTTTTT,CATSRAESEKLFF
TRBD1,TRBV19,TRBJ2-7,-,TGTGCCAGTAGTCCTCCAGGGGACAGGTCCTACGAGCAGTACTTC,CASSPPGDRSYEQYF
-,TRBV15,TRBJ1-4,-,TGTGCCACCAGCAGGTCGAGGGATACTAATGAAAAACTGTTTTTT,CATSRSRDTNEKLFF
-,TRBV28,TRBJ1-5,-,TGTGCCAGCAGGCGGCCCCGGTCGTGGCAGCCCCAGCATTTT,CASRRPRSWQPQHF
-,TRBV6-6,TRBJ2-7,-,TGTGCCAGCAGTTACTCGTTTAACAGGGTAGAGCAGTACTTC,CASSYSFNRVEQYF
-,TRBV7-3,TRBJ2-3,-,TGTGCCAGCAGCTTAATTCTGGGTACGCAGTATTTT,CASSLILGTQYF
TRBD1,TRBV24-1,TRBJ1-1,-,TGTGCCACCTCAAAAAGGGGGCCCTTTAACACTGAAGCTTTCTTT,CATSKRGPFNTEAFF
TRBD1,TRBV19,TRBJ1-5,-,TGTGCCAGTATTCAGGGACAGGGGGTAAATCAGCCCCAGCATTTT,CASIQGQGVNQPQHF
TRBD2,TRBV3-1/TRBV3-2,TRBJ2-5,once,TGTGCCAGCAGCCGACCGGGACTAGCGGGAAGAGAGACCCAGTACTTC,CASSRPGLAGRETQYF
TRBD1,TRBV27,TRBJ2-1,-,TGTGCCAGCAGTAGGACAGGTTACAATGAGCAGTTCTTC,CASSRTGYNEQFF
-,TRBV5-1,TRBJ2-7,-,TGCGCCAGCAGCTCCACTTTACAGGGCTACGAGCAGTACTTC,CASSSTLQGYEQYF
-,TRBV7-9,TRBJ2-7,-,TGTGCCAGCAGCTTATTAGGATCAGGCGAGCAGTACTTC,CASSLLGSGEQYF
-,TRBV5-1,TRBJ2-5,-,TGCGCCAGCAGCTTTTCCATTGGGGGCTCCGAAGAGACCCAGTACTTC,CASSFSIGGSEETQYF
TRBD2,TRBV5-1,TRBJ2-5,-,TGCGCCAGCAGTTCTGCCGGGACTAGCGGACAAGAGACCCAGTACTTC,CASSSAGTSGQETQYF
TRBD1,TRBV4-2,TRBJ2-7,few,TGTGCCAGCAGCCAACCTAGGACAGGGGGCGGGCGCGAGCAGTACTTC,CASSQPRTGGGREQYF
TRBD2,TRBV24-1,TRBJ2-1,-,TGTGCCACCAGTGACTCGACACCTGGGACTAGCGGGGAAAAGCAGTTCTTC,CATSDSTPGTSGEKQFF
TRBD2,TRBV5-1,TRBJ2-3,-,TGCGCCAGCAGCGCGGGACTAGCGGTAGATACGCAGTATTTT,CASSAGLAVDTQYF
-,TRBV7-2,TRBJ1-1,-,TGTGCCAGCAGCTTCGCGGGGTTGAACACTGAAGCTTTCTTT,CASSFAGLNTEAFF
TRBD1,TRBV5-5,TRBJ1-1,-,TGTGCCAGCAGCCCATGGGACAGCCGGGACACTGAAGCTTTCTTT,CASSPWDSRDTEAFF
TRBD2,TRBV12-5,TRBJ2-3,-,TGTGCTAGCCGGACTAGCGGGAGTAGTAATACGCAGTATTTT,CASRTSGSSNTQYF
TRBD1,TRBV19,TRBJ1-5,-,TGTGCCAGTAGTTACAGGGGCGGGGGCAATCAGCCCCAGCATTTT,CASSYRGGGNQPQHF
-,TRBV6-4,TRBJ2-1,once,TGTGCCAGCAGACGGGGGGCGGGTGAGCAGTTCTTC,CASRRGAGEQFF
TRBD1,TRBV7-9,TRBJ1-4,-,TGTGCCAGCAGCTTTAGGGGGCGCGAAGAAAAACTGTTTTTT,CASSFRGREEKLFF
-,TRBV12-5,TRBJ1-1,-,TGTGCTAGTGGTTTGGACAGTAACACTGAAGCTTTCTTT,CASGLDSNTEAFF
TRBD1,TRBV18,TRBJ1-2,once,TGTGCCAGCTCACCTACAGGGGGCCTTGGCTACACCTTC,CASSPTGGLGYTF
-,TRBV5-1,TRBJ2-5,-,TGCGCCAGCAGCTCGGGGGACAGCCTGGAGACCCAGTACTTC,CASSSGDSLETQYF
-,TRBV2,TRBJ2-7,few,TGTGCCAGCAGTGAGGCGGAGGGAACAGAGCAGTACTTC,CASSEAEGTEQYF
-,TRBV28,TRBJ2-7,-,TGTGCCAGCAGTTTATCAAGGGGGGCTCAAGCCGAGCAGTACTTC,CASSLSRGAQAEQYF
-,TRBV5-6,TRBJ2-5,-,TGTGCCAGCAGCTTGATGGGGACCCAGTACTTC,CASSLMGTQYF
-,TRBV6-5,TRBJ2-7,once,TGTGCCAGCAGGCCTACCTTCTGGACCGAGCAGTACTTC,CASRPTFWTEQYF
-,TRBV28,TRBJ1-4,-,TGTGCCAGCAGTTCGGGGGGAACTAATGAAAAACTGTTTTTT,CASSSGGTNEKLFF
TRBD1,TRBV18,TRBJ1-2,-,TGTGCCAGCTCACCAAGCGTCGGGACAGGGGCCTATGGCTACACCTTC,CASSPSVGTGAYGYTF
-,TRBV6-6,TRBJ1-1,-,TGTGCCAGCGTAGAGAGATGGATGAACACTGAAGCTTTCTTT,CASVERWMNTEAFF
TRBD1,TRBV5-1,TRBJ1-1,medium-sized,TGCGCCAGCAGTCCAACTTCCGGGACAGGGGGGTTTTGGACTGAAGCTTTCTTT,CASSPTSGTGGFWTEAFF
-,TRBV18,TRBJ1-6,-,TGTGCCAGCTCACCCTCAGGGGCCAGTAATTCACCCCTCCACTTT,CASSPSGASNSPLHF